This T cell receptor (beta chain) was recorded in a study of blood T cell repertoires in COVID-19. As for the study in general: The study drew acute and convalescent COVID-19 samples from the United States, Italy and Spain.

This CDR3 is built from 15 residues. The ends were cut back, 1 base at V and 2 bases at J, with 11 bases in the middle. In germline, CDR1 is LGHDT, CDR2 YNNKEL (reference sequence). As originally analysed: Cell counts per sample came from amplifying reference gene primers. Profiled with immunoSEQ multiplex PCR; TCRdb holds only in-frame clones, not every one. V and J calls and clone size are as listed in that table; D and trimming were resolved from the DNA. This table has 65,000 to 95,000 clones, about 79% appearing once. Input material: peripheral blood. The genes are TRBV3-1 (or the pseudogene TRBV3-2) and TRBJ2-5; no firm D call. The TCR sequence derives from a woman between 50 and 59 years old with acute or convalescent COVID-19. The CDR3 is CASSQGPTEQETQYF. The CDR3 DNA sequence: TGTGCCAGCAGCCAAGGCCCGACGGAGCAAGAGACCCAGTACTTC.